This T cell receptor (beta chain) was recovered during a study of HIV-infected patients and healthy controls. MiXCR, run by TCRdb on the 5' RACE reads, gives a single entry per CDR3 protein. The data show 55,000 to 70,000 distinct CDR3 sequences, with roughly 19% seen just once and approximately 1.5% held by the top ten. Germline lookup yields CDR1 GTSNPN and CDR2 SVGIG (reference sequence). V shed 5 bases, J shed 4 bases, and the junction held 8 bases outside the gene matches. The CDR3 runs 14 residues. This clonotype was recorded a few times. What was sequenced was CD4+ T cells from blood. This TCR was sampled from a human donor in good health. This sequence joins TRBV30 and TRBJ1-2; 9 positions agree with TRBD1. The CDR3 is CAWSGTGHLYGYTF. In DNA form, the CDR3 reads TGTGCCTGGTCCGGGACAGGGCACCTCTATGGCTACACCTTC.